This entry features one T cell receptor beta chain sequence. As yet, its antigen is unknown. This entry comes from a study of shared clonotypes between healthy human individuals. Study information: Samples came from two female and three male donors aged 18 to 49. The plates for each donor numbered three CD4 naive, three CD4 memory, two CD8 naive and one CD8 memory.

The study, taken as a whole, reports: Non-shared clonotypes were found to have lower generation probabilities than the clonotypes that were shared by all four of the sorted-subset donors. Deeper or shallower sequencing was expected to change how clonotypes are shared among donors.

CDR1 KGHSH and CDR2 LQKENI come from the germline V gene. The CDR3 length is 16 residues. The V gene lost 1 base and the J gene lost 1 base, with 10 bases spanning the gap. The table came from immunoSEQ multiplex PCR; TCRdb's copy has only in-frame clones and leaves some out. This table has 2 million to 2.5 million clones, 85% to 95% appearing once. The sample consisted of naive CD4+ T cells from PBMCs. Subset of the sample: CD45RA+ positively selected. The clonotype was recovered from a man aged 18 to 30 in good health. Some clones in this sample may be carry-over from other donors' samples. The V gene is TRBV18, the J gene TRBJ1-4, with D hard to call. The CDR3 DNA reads TGTGCCAGCTCACCACGGACGGTTAGAACTAATGAAAAACTGTTTTTT. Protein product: CASSPRTVRTNEKLFF. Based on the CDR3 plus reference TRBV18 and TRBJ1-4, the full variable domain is NAGVMQNPRHLVRRRGQEARLRCSPMKGHSHVYWYRQLPEEGLKFMVYLQKENIIDESGMPKERFSAEFPKEGPSILRIQQVVRGDSAAYFCASSPRTVRTNEKLFFGSGTQLSVL.